The 28 T cell receptor delta chains below were found in one sample sequenced in a study of gamma delta lymphoproliferative disorders and STAT genes. PBMCs from patients and controls supplied the genomic DNA for sequencing. TCRdb called clones from the multiplex PCR reads again using CATT. The data hold about 3,400 delta-chain clones, with roughly 1.2% observed a single time. Sequences were obtained from blood. These receptors all come from a human donor in good health.

This clone was seen a handful of times. TCRdb records a much larger clone's protein for this DNA, with a difference at residue 5 that likely arises from a read error; the protein given is the translation of the DNA. The chain links TRDV2 to TRDJ1, with 8 nucleotides matching TRDD3. The junction had 5 bases not matched to a gene; V was cut back by 3 bases and J by 0 bases. CDR3 length: 15 residues. Germline CDR1 is GEAIGNYY and CDR2 is EKD. CDR3 in DNA: TGTGCCTGTGACGCCTTGGGGATACACACCGATAAACTCATCTTT. Its protein is CACDALGIHTDKLIF.

This clone occurred a few times. This DNA's translation differs at residue 3 from TCRdb's protein, which comes from a much larger clone; a read error is likely, and the protein shown is translated from the DNA. The chain couples TRDV2 to TRDJ1, with D possibly matching TRDD3 (5 bases). The V gene's germline CDR1 is GEAIGNYY and CDR2 EKD. CDR3 size: 20 residues. CDR3 residues: CARDTVRSAGTRRGTDKLIF. CDR3 DNA: TGTGCCCGTGACACCGTGAGGTCAGCTGGGACCCGACGGGGGACCGATAAACTCATCTTT.

This clone was detected a few times. One base separates it from a far larger clone, so it is likely a read error. Different DNA sequences within this sample yield the same CDR3. The chain employs TRDV2 and TRDJ1, with D perhaps matching TRDD3 (5 bases). The germline V gene encodes CDR1 GEAIGNYY and CDR2 EKD. Trimming took 3 bases from V and 0 from J, leaving 13 bases between them. The CDR3 is 15 residues long. CDR3 coding DNA: TGTGCCTGTGACGGTCTGGGCGATAACACCGATAAACTCATCTTT. It translates to CACDGLGDNTDKLIF.

About this clone: TCRdb attributes to this sequence the protein of a much larger clone, which differs from the DNA translation at residue 19; a read error is likely, and the protein displayed is translated from the DNA. This chain joins TRDV2 and TRDJ3; tentatively, D is TRDD2 (6 bases). The CDR3 loop spans 21 amino acids. Germline-derived CDR1 and CDR2 are GEAIGNYY and EKD. DNA of the CDR3: TGTGCCTGTGACTTTGCAGACGTTGGGATCTTAACTTCCTGGGACACCCGACAGACGTTTTTC. Its translation is CACDFADVGILTSWDTRQTFF.

In regard to this clone: The TCRdb protein comes from a much larger clone and disagrees with this DNA's translation at residue 9, likely due to a read error; the protein given here is derived from the DNA. This rearrangement joins TRDV2 to TRDJ1; 9 bases line up with TRDD3. CDR3 size: 19 residues. V shed 3 bases and J 4 bases; nucleotides not matched to a gene: 20. Looked up from germline, CDR1 is GEAIGNYY and CDR2 is EKD. CDR3 sequence reads: CACDSLLGETTPIGDKLIF. DNA for the CDR3: TGTGCCTGTGACTCCCTACTGGGGGAGACTACTCCTATCGGCGATAAACTCATCTTT.

There are a few counts of this clone. Translating this DNA gives a protein that differs at residue 3 from the TCRdb one, which belongs to a much larger clone; a read error is likely, and the protein shown is this translation. The J gene is TRDJ1, while no V gene call was made; the table's D call TRDD3 went unverified against the DNA. This CDR3 is built from 17 residues. CDR3 nucleotides: TGTGCCCGTGAGCCCGTGCCTTCTACGGGGTCCGCCGATAAACTCATCTTT. Protein: CAREPVPSTGSADKLIF.

On this clone itself: A far larger clone is only one base removed, so a read error is likely. The chain is built from TRDV2 and TRDJ1, with D possibly called TRDD2 or TRDD3 (8 bases each). Deletions cut 1 base from V and 3 bases from J, with 35 bases between. The CDR3 sequence is 22 residues long. Germline-derived CDR1 and CDR2 are GEAIGNYY and EKD. The CDR3 loop is CACDTITSYVLGDPANADKLIF. CDR3 bases: TGTGCCTGTGACACTATTACTTCCTACGTTTTGGGGGATCCCGCTAACGCCGATAAACTCATCTTT.

This clone was counted only a few times. This DNA's translation differs at residue 3 from TCRdb's protein, which comes from a much larger clone; a read error is likely, and the protein shown is translated from the DNA. V is TRDV2 and J is TRDJ1; 13 bases are a match to TRDD3. Germline CDR1 GEAIGNYY, CDR2 EKD. The CDR3 is 20 residues long. CDR3 sequence: CAYDTVADWGIRGVTDKLIF. CDR3 sequence (DNA): TGTGCCTATGACACCGTCGCCGACTGGGGGATACGCGGGGTCACCGATAAACTCATCTTT.

As for this clone: It differs at one base from a far larger clone, so likely a read error. This CDR3 is also generated by other DNA sequences in the sample. This chain's CDR3 is CACDALGDTGKLIF. CDR3 nucleotides: TGTGCTTGTGACGCCCTGGGGGATACTGGTAAACTCATCTTT. The chain links TRDV2 to TRDJ1, with 11 bases identical to TRDD3. Germline CDR1 reads GEAIGNYY; CDR2 reads EKD. The CDR3 loop spans 14 amino acids.

Concerning this clone: TCRdb's protein, taken from a much larger clone, differs from this DNA's translation at residue 7, likely owing to a read error; the protein displayed comes from the DNA. V gene TRDV2 combines with J gene TRDJ1; D is unresolved. CDR1 GEAIGNYY and CDR2 EKD come from the germline V gene. The CDR3 is made up of 16 amino acids. V lost 1 base to trimming and J lost 0 bases, with 14 bases between them. CDR3 amino acids: CACDTVEGQYTDKLIF. CDR3 nucleotide sequence: TGTGCCTGTGACACGGTTGAGGGGCAGTACACCGATAAACTCATCTTT.

There are many counts of this clone. TCRdb has a much larger clone's protein, which differs at residue 8 from the translation of this DNA, likely because of a read error; what is shown is the protein translated from the DNA. The chain links TRDV2 to TRDJ1; D not resolved. V dropped 0 bases and J dropped 3 bases, with 22 bases sitting between them. Germline V CDR1 and CDR2: GEAIGNYY, EKD. This CDR3 is built from 18 residues. The CDR3 nucleotides are TGTGCCTGTGACACCCTGCCGGATGGGCAGAAAGTGGCCGATAAACTCATCTTT. Translation: CACDTLPDGQKVADKLIF.

Note on this clone: This DNA's translation and the protein TCRdb lists, from a much larger clone, do not match at residue 5, likely due to a read error; the protein shown is translated from the DNA. This chain uses TRDV2 with TRDJ1; the match to TRDD3 covers 13 bases. The length of the CDR3 is 19 residues. V was clipped by 2 bases and J by 2 bases; unmatched bases: 13. CDR1 is GEAIGNYY, CDR2 EKD, per germline. DNA for the CDR3: TGTGCCTGTGACAGTCTACTGGGGGATACGCTTGGGGGGACCGATAAACTCATCTTT. The encoded protein is CACDSLLGDTLGGTDKLIF.

To note about this clone: TCRdb assigns this DNA the protein of a much larger clone, which departs from its translation at residue 10; this likely reflects a read error, and the protein shown comes from translating the DNA. The rearrangement links TRDV1 to TRDJ1, with 9 positions matching TRDD3. CDR3 length: 21 amino acids. The germline gives CDR1 TSWWSYY, CDR2 QGS. V lost 1 base to trimming and J lost 0 bases; unmatched junction nucleotides: 18. The CDR3 region has the DNA TGTGCTCTTGGGGAACGGGCCTTCTCCCTTTACTGGGGGACCTACACCGATAAACTCATCTTT. Its protein is CALGERAFSLYWGTYTDKLIF.

This clone was detected only a few times. A read error likely explains why the TCRdb protein, taken from a much larger clone, differs from this DNA's translation at residue 6; the protein shown is translated from the DNA. The chain employs TRDV2 and TRDJ1; TRDD3 matches 7 bases. The junction had 14 bases not matched to a gene; V was cut back by 6 bases and J by 2 bases. The CDR3 contains 16 residues. Germline lookup yields CDR1 GEAIGNYY and CDR2 EKD. The CDR3 here is CACKAGGDEGTDKLIF. The CDR3 nucleotides are TGTGCCTGTAAAGCGGGGGGGGATGAGGGAACCGATAAACTCATCTTT.

For this clone: A far larger clone is off by one base, so a read error is likely. At the DNA level, this CDR3 is encoded by other sequences in the same sample as well. The chain links TRDV2 to TRDJ1, with 8 bases identical to TRDD3. The CDR3 is made up of 15 amino acids. Germline-derived CDR1 and CDR2 are GEAIGNYY and EKD. The CDR3 reads CACDSWGTPGDKLIF. CDR3 nucleotide sequence: TGTGCATGTGACTCCTGGGGGACCCCGGGGGATAAACTCATCTTT.

This clone was seen a handful of times. TCRdb shows a much larger clone's protein in place of this DNA's translation, and the two differ at residue 7, likely through a read error; the protein shown is translated from the DNA. V gene TRDV2 combines with J gene TRDJ3; TRDD3 matches at 7 bases. The CDR3 contains 19 residues. The ends lost 0 bases at V and 0 bases at J; junction bases unmatched: 7. CDR1 and CDR2 from the germline V gene are GEAIGNYY and EKD. The CDR3 DNA reads TGTGCCTGTGACACCGTCAACGCTGGGGGCTCCTGGGACACCCGACAGATGTTTTTC. Its translation is CACDTVNAGGSWDTRQMFF.

About this clone itself: This DNA's translation and the protein TCRdb lists, from a much larger clone, do not match at residue 7, likely due to a read error; the protein shown is translated from the DNA. The chain uses TRDV2 and TRDJ3; D unresolved. Germline lookup yields CDR1 GEAIGNYY and CDR2 EKD. The CDR3 spans 20 residues. V lost 1 base and J 0 bases, leaving 18 bases between the germline ends. The CDR3 nucleotides read TGTGCCTGTGACACGGCTGAGGGCCACTCCAGCTCCTGGGACACCCGACAGATGTTTTTC. Protein product: CACDTAEGHSSSWDTRQMFF.

Regarding this clone: TCRdb records a much larger clone's protein for this DNA, with a difference at residue 8 that likely arises from a read error; the protein given is the translation of the DNA. J is TRDJ1 and V is TRDV1, with TRDD3 identical over 9 bases. This CDR3 comprises 19 residues. Per germline, CDR1 TSWWSYY and CDR2 QGS. V trimming: 2 bases; J trimming: 0 bases; junction bases outside the gene matches: 13. This CDR3 reads CALGESLPHWGSDTDKLIF. For the CDR3, the DNA is TGTGCTCTTGGGGAAAGCCTCCCGCACTGGGGGAGTGACACCGATAAACTCATCTTT.

To note about this clone: The protein recorded in TCRdb matches a much larger clone and deviates from this DNA's translation at residue 17, suggesting a read error; the protein here is obtained by translating the DNA. The chain recombines TRDV2 with TRDJ1; D is undetermined. The assigned J gene may be wrong: the sequence end matches TRDJ2 better. CDR1 is GEAIGNYY, CDR2 EKD, per germline. The CDR3 is 18 residues long. The CDR3 sequence is CACDTLPGGQKVADKLFF. The CDR3 region has the DNA TGTGCCTGTGACACCCTGCCGGGTGGGCAGAAAGTGGCCGATAAACTCTTCTTT.

This clone is medium-sized (0.01 to 0.1%) within its sample. The same CDR3 arises from other DNA sequences in this sample as well. The chain joins TRDV2 to TRDJ3, with 10 bases aligning to TRDD3. The CDR3 contains 21 residues. CDR1 is GEAIGNYY and CDR2 is EKD in the germline V gene. Trimming took 0 bases from V and 0 from J; bases not matched to a gene: 10. The CDR3 sequence: CACDTAGTGGFSSWDTRQMFF. Here the CDR3 DNA reads TGTGCCTGTGACACCGCTGGTACTGGGGGATTTTCCTCCTGGGACACCCGACAGATGTTTTTC.

Details on this clone: This likely traces to a read error, being one base from a far larger clone. Other DNA sequences from this sample encode an identical CDR3 as well. The rearrangement links TRDV2 to TRDJ3; 10 bases map to TRDD3. Germline V gene sequence: CDR1 GEAIGNYY, CDR2 EKD. V lost 1 base, J lost 3 bases, and 20 bases stayed unmatched. CDR3 length equals 23 residues. Written as DNA, the CDR3 is TGTGCCTGTGACACTGTCTCTGGAGGGGGATACGCCTCGCAGGACTGGGACACCCGACAGATGTTTTTC. This sequence encodes CACDTVSGGGYASQDWDTRQMFF.

In the case of this clone: The protein in TCRdb stems from a much larger clone and differs at residue 13 from this DNA's translation, likely a read error; here the protein is translated from the DNA. The chain recombines TRDV1 with TRDJ1; possibly TRDD2 for D (8 bases). CDR3 length equals 21 residues. CDR1 TSWWSYY and CDR2 QGS come from the germline V gene. The ends were cut back, 4 bases at V and 2 bases at J, with 32 bases in the middle. The CDR3: CALGVRAFLFTGVPKTDKLIF. The CDR3 DNA reads TGTGCTCTTGGGGTCCGGGCCTTCCTATTTACTGGGGTGCCCAAGACCGATAAACTCATCTTT.

This clone has only a few counts. At one of its ends the junction is not consistent with the germline gene, which may arise from a read error. The gene calls are TRAV38-2/DV8 and TRDJ2; D gene uncertain. Germline CDR1 reads TSESDYY; CDR2 reads QEAYKQQN. This CDR3 is 15 amino acids long. The CDR3 loop is CAYRSGNSGNTPLIF. As DNA, the CDR3 is TGTGCTTATAGGAGTGGCAATTCAGGAAACACACCTCTTATCTTT.

By sample share, this clone is large. This specimen includes other DNA sequences encoding the same CDR3. The CDR3 protein is CACDPVLGEKITDKLIF. CDR3 DNA: TGTGCCTGTGACCCCGTACTGGGGGAGAAAATCACCGATAAACTCATCTTT. The V call is TRDV2, the J call TRDJ1; 9 nucleotides align to TRDD3. There are 17 residues in the CDR3. V shed 3 bases, J shed 1 base, and the junction held 11 bases outside the gene matches. CDR1 and CDR2 from the germline V gene are GEAIGNYY and EKD.

Concerning this clone itself: This likely stems from a read error, as it lies one base from a far larger clone. Other nucleotide sequences from this sample produce the same CDR3. The chain links TRDV2 to TRDJ1, with D maybe TRDD3 (6 bases). Germline CDR1 GEAIGNYY, CDR2 EKD. The CDR3 consists of 18 residues. V lost 1 base and J lost 1, with 21 bases in between. In DNA form, the CDR3 reads TGTGCCTGTGACACACTTCGCCTGGGTGATACGTTCACCGATAAACTCATCTTT. It encodes CACDTLRLGDTFTDKLIF.

About this clone itself: TCRdb shows a much larger clone's protein in place of this DNA's translation, and the two differ at residue 4, likely through a read error; the protein shown is translated from the DNA. The genes are TRDV2 and TRDJ3; 10 positions match TRDD3. CDR1 and CDR2 from the germline V gene are GEAIGNYY and EKD. The CDR3 extends over 20 amino acids. This CDR3 reads CACGTVLGDASSWDTRQMFF. For the CDR3, the DNA is TGTGCCTGTGGCACCGTACTGGGGGATGCGAGCTCCTGGGACACCCGACAGATGTTTTTC.

Of note for this clone: This may be a read error: a much more frequent sequence differs by one nucleotide. Other DNA sequences in the sample encode the same CDR3. This chain links TRDV2 with TRDJ1, with 7 bases that match TRDD3. This CDR3 is 20 amino acids long. Germline CDR1 reads GEAIGNYY; CDR2 reads EKD. In DNA form, the CDR3 reads TGTGCCTGTGACACCGTTGCCCGGGGGGATCCGAGAGGACGATCCGACAAACTCATCTTT. It is translated as CACDTVARGDPRGRSDKLIF.

This clone has only a few counts. TCRdb's listed protein matches a much larger clone and diverges from this DNA's translation at residue 15, likely through a read error; the protein shown comes from the DNA. The V and J genes are TRDV2 and TRDJ1; possible D gene TRDD3, 6 bases. Germline V gene data show CDR1 as GEAIGNYY and CDR2 as EKD. This CDR3 is built from 17 residues. This CDR3 is CACDTVWGPSDTDKPIF. The CDR3 bases are TGTGCCTGTGACACCGTCTGGGGACCCTCCGACACCGATAAACCCATCTTT.